This TCR beta chain appears in the sequencing data of a study of blood T cell repertoires in COVID-19 (dated by TCRdb to about 2020). Regarding the study in general: The collaborator samples originated in the United States, Italy and Spain and spanned the acute and convalescent phases of COVID-19. Where available, HLA class I and class II types were taken from metadata supplied by the sample provider and were not determined by assay-based typing. Deeply sampled blood TCRbeta repertoires from subjects exposed to, actively infected with, or recovered from COVID-19 were included in the dataset. Sample metadata almost always included a de-identified subject ID, COVID-19 status, age in years and sex. Samples were obtained from the ongoing ImmuneRACE study (first 160 participants) and from approximately 1,200 subjects provided by 6 global collaborators. The prospective study material was composed of cDNA or gDNA derived from T cells, B-cell-depleted T cells, or PBMCs. The repertoires were made available in a free public database intended to serve as a resource for research on the immune response to SARS-CoV-2. Study-wide findings and limitations: The amount of clinical and demographic metadata varied by source and participant and was provided uncurated.

The collaborating institutions used their own protocols to collect whole blood in K2EDTA tubes. For TCRbeta analysis, collaborator samples were shipped as frozen whole blood, as isolated PBMCs, or as DNA extracted from either sample type. TCRbeta CDR3 regions were amplified from genomic DNA using the immunoSEQ Assay, a bias-controlled multiplex PCR. On the authors' methods: The number of nucleated cells in each sample was estimated by amplification of reference gene primers within the assay. To quantify the absolute abundance of each unique TCRbeta CDR3 rearrangement, sequence reads were collapsed and filtered. For each sample, productive Simpson clonality was calculated as the square root of Simpson's diversity index over productive rearrangements. Held by TCRdb, this immuneACCESS table contains in-frame sequences only and omits some clones. Under half of the omission traces to an unresolved V gene where checked; the cause of the rest is unknown. V and J calls and clone size follow that table, whereas D and trimming were derived from the DNA. In this sample the table shows about 150,000 clones, almost 90% of which occur a single time. Roughly 2.1% of the sample is in the top ten clones.

Note on this clone: Its antigen is unknown. Nothing much larger sits one base from this clone, and base qualities are not available.

Inclusive of the bounding cysteine and phenylalanine, the CDR3 is 13 residues long. The CDR3 DNA has 39 bases and is translated from base 1. V drops 3 bases and J drops 8 bases, leaving 11 bases in between. In the germline V gene, CDR1 corresponds to LGHNT and CDR2 to FRNRAP. The sequence links TRBV12-5 to TRBJ2-1; the D gene is perhaps TRBD2, from 5 matching bases. Sequencing was carried out using peripheral blood. The clonotype was recovered from a human donor in a cohort sampled during active COVID-19. The nucleotide sequence is TGTGCTAGTGGTTTTTCCAACGGGGATGAGCAGTTCTTC. Its protein reads: CASGFSNGDEQFF. Full variable domain (CDR3 extended with the reference TRBV12-5 and TRBJ2-1 proteins): DARVTQTPRHKVTEMGQEVTMRCQPILGHNTVFWYRQTMMQGLELLAYFRNRAPLDDSGMPKDRFSAEMPDATLATLKIQPSEPRDSAVYFCASGFSNGDEQFFGPGTRLTVL.